This T cell receptor beta chain was observed in a study of shared clonotypes between healthy human individuals. The CDR3 loop spans 16 amino acids. Germline CDR1 and CDR2: SGDLS and YYNGEE. Trimming removed 3 bases from V and 4 bases from J, with 19 bases in between. The protocol was immunoSEQ multiplex PCR, while the TCRdb copy is restricted to in-frame clones and leaves out a portion. The profile shows around 200,000 clones, approximately 95% of them singletons. This clonotype was obtained from a woman aged 30 to 39 in good health. The J gene is TRBJ1-2, the V gene TRBV9, with D unresolved. Material for sequencing was naive CD4+ T cells sorted from blood. The subset denotes: CD45RA+ positively selected. Here the CDR3 DNA reads TGTGCCAGCAGCGGAGGTAGTTGGGGAGAGATCTATGGCTACACCTTC. Translated, it gives CASSGGSWGEIYGYTF. The entire variable domain, with the rest obtained from reference TRBV9 and TRBJ1-2, is as follows: DSGVTQTPKHLITATGQRVTLRCSPRSGDLSVYWYQQSLDQGLQFLIQYYNGEERAKGNILERFSAQQFPDLHSELNLSSLELGDSALYFCASSGGSWGEIYGYTFGSGTRLTVV.